This TCR beta chain was obtained from a study of CD8 T cells in Susac syndrome. Study results and caveats: Acknowledgment was made by the study that its TCR sequencing and HLA analysis involved a relatively small number of individuals.

Trimming pared 2 bases from V and 2 bases from J, leaving 3 bases between. CDR1 MNHEY and CDR2 SVGAGI come from the germline V gene. The CDR3 length is 13 residues. A word on this clonotype: Its antigen remains unidentified.

An amount of RNA that ranged from roughly 0.45 to 1 ug was reverse transcribed with random hexamers. An immunoSEQ multiplex PCR amplified TCR beta CDR3 over 54 Vbeta and 13 Jbeta. TCRdb recomputed calls from the immunoSEQ multiplex PCR reads with MiXCR, one row per CDR3 protein. The sample lists about 110,000 distinct CDR3 sequences, approximately 93% occurring once. The receptor was isolated from a human donor with Susac syndrome. The rearrangement joins TRBV6-5 to TRBJ2-2; D is undetermined. The sequencing input was CD8+ T cells from PBMCs. The CDR3 protein is CASSYLNTGELFF. CDR3 nucleotides: TGTGCCAGCAGTTACCTAAACACCGGGGAGCTGTTTTTT.